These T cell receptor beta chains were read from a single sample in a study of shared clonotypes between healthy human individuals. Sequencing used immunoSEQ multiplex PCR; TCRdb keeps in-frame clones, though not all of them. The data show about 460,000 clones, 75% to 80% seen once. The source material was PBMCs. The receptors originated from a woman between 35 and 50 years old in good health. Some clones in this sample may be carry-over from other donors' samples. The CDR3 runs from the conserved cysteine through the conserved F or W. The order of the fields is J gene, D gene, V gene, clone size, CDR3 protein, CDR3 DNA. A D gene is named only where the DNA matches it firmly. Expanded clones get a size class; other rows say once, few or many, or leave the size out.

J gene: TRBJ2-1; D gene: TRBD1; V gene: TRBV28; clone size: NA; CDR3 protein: CASSPRSQGARNEQFF; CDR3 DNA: TGTGCCAGCAGTCCCCGTAGTCAGGGGGCGCGAAATGAGCAGTTCTTC
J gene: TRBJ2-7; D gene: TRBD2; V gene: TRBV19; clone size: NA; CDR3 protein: CASSIETGGFYEQYF; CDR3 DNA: TGTGCCAGTAGTATAGAGACCGGGGGGTTCTACGAGCAGTACTTC
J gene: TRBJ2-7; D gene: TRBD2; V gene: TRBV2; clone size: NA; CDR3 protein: CASSGLAGGPYEQYF; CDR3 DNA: TGTGCCAGCAGTGGATTAGCGGGAGGCCCCTACGAGCAGTACTTC
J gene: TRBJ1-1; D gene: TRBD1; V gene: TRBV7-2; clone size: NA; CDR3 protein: CASSLARQGRAFF; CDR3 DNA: TGTGCCAGCAGCTTAGCGAGACAGGGTAGAGCTTTCTTT
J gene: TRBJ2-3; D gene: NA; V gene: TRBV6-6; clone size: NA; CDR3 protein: CASSYRGRDTDTQYF; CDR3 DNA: TGTGCCAGCAGTTACCGTGGACGGGACACAGATACGCAGTATTTT
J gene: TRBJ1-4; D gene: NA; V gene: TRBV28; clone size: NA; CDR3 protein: CASSFSGQSNEKLFF; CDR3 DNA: TGTGCCAGCAGTTTTTCAGGGCAGTCTAATGAAAAACTGTTTTTT
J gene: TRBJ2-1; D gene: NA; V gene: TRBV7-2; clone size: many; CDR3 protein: CASTLVLGHYFF; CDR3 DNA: TGTGCCAGCACCCTAGTGCTGGGACATTATTTCTTC
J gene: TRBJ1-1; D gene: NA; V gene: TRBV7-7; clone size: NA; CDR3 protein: CASSPITGMNTEAFF; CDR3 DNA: TGTGCCAGCAGCCCCATAACAGGAATGAACACTGAAGCTTTCTTT
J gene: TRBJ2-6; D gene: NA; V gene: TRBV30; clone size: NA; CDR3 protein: CAWMGTGNPGGANVQTF; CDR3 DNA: TGTGCCTGGATGGGGACAGGGAATCCGGGAGGGGCCAACGTCCAGACTTTC
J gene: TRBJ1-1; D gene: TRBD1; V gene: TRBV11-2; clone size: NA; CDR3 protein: CASSLSYPGQKNTEAFF; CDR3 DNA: TGTGCCAGCAGCTTAAGCTACCCGGGACAGAAGAACACTGAAGCTTTCTTT
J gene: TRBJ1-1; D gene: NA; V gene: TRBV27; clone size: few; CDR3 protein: CASSVQRNTEAFF; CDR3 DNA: TGTGCCAGCAGTGTACAGAGGAACACTGAAGCTTTCTTT
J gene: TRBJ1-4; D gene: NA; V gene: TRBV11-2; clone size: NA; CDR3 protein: CASSLGLRVMREKLFF; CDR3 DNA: TGTGCCAGCAGCTTGGGCTTACGCGTGATGAGGGAAAAACTGTTTTTT
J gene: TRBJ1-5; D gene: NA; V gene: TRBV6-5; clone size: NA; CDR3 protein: CASSYRVWQPQHF; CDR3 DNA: TGTGCCAGCAGTTACAGGGTTTGGCAGCCCCAGCATTTT
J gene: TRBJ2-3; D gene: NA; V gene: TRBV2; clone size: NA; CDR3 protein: CASSDPRGDTQYF; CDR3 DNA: TGTGCCAGCAGTGACCCCCGGGGGGATACGCAGTATTTT
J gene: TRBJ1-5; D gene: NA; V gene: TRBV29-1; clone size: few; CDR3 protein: CSVGEEQPQHF; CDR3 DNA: TGCAGCGTTGGGGAGGAACAGCCCCAGCATTTT
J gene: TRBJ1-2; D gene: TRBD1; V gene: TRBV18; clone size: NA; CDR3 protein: CASSRDRGDTNYGYTF; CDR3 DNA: TGTGCCAGCTCACGGGACAGGGGGGACACTAACTATGGCTACACCTTC
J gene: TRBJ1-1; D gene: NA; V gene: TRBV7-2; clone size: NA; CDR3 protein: CASSSSGGWTEAFF; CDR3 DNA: TGTGCCAGCAGCTCAAGTGGGGGCTGGACTGAAGCTTTCTTT
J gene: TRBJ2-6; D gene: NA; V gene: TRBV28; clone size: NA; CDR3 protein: CASSRFNLTQSRANVLTF; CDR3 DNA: TGTGCCAGCAGTAGATTCAACTTGACACAAAGTCGGGCCAACGTCCTGACTTTC
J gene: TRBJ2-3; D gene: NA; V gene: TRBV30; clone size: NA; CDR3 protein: CAWGVYSTDTQYF; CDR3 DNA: TGTGCCTGGGGCGTGTATAGCACAGATACGCAGTATTTT
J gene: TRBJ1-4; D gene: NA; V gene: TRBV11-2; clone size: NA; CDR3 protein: CASSLRQALNEKLFF; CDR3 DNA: TGTGCCAGCAGCTTACGACAGGCTCTTAATGAAAAACTGTTTTTT
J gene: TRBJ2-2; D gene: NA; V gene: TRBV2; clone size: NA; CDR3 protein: CASSEETTGELFF; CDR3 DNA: TGTGCCAGCAGTGAAGAGACCACCGGGGAGCTGTTTTTT
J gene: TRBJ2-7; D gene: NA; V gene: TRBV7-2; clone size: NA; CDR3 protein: CASSEDSGSSYEQYF; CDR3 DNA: TGTGCCAGCAGCGAGGATAGCGGAAGCTCCTACGAGCAGTACTTC
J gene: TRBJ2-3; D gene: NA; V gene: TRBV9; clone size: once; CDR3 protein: CASSVLGTSTDTQYF; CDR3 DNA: TGTGCCAGCAGCGTACTCGGGACTAGCACAGATACGCAGTATTTT
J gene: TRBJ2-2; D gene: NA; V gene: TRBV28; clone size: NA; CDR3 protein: CASSLYGNTGELFF; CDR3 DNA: TGTGCCAGCAGTTTGTACGGCAACACCGGGGAGCTGTTTTTT
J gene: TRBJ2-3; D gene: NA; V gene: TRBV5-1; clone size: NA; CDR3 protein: CASSLSSGTDTQYF; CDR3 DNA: TGCGCCAGCAGCTTGAGTAGCGGCACAGATACGCAGTATTTT
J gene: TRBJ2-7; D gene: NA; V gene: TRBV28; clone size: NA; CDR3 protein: CASSLLPLVTYEQYF; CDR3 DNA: TGTGCCAGCAGTCTCCTCCCACTAGTTACCTACGAGCAGTACTTC
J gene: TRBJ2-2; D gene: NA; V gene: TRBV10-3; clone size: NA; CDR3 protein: CAMRKGQNTGELFF; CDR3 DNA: TGTGCCATGCGAAAGGGGCAGAACACCGGGGAGCTGTTTTTT
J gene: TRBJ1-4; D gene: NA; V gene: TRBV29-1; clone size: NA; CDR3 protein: CSVELKGREKLFF; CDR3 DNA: TGCAGCGTTGAATTGAAGGGAAGGGAAAAACTGTTTTTT
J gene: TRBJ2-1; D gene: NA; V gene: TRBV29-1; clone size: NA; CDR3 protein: CSVGQGYNEQFF; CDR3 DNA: TGCAGCGTTGGTCAGGGATACAATGAGCAGTTCTTC
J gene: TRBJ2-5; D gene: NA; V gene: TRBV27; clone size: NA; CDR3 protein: CASSPAGQQETQYF; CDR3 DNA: TGTGCCAGCAGCCCTGCGGGACAGCAAGAGACCCAGTACTTC
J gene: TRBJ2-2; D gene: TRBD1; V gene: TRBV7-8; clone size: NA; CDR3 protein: CASKGDRNTGELFF; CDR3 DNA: TGTGCCAGCAAGGGGGACAGAAACACCGGGGAGCTGTTTTTT
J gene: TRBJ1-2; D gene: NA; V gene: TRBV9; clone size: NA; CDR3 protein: CASSQGQISGYTF; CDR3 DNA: TGTGCCAGCAGCCAAGGACAGATCTCTGGCTACACCTTC
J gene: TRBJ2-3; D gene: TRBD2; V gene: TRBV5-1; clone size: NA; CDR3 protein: CASRTGRATDTQYF; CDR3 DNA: TGCGCCAGCCGAACGGGGAGGGCCACAGATACGCAGTATTTT
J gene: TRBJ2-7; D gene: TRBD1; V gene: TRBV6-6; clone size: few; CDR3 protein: CATATGNYEQYF; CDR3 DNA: TGTGCCACCGCGACAGGGAACTACGAGCAGTACTTC
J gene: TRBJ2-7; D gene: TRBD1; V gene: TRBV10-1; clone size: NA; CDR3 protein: CASSESGTGNEQYF; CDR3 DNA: TGCGCCAGCAGTGAGTCCGGGACAGGGAACGAGCAGTACTTC
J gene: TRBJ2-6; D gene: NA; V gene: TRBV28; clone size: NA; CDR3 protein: CASNLGVSGANVLTF; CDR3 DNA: TGTGCCAGCAACCTTGGGGTTTCTGGGGCCAACGTCCTGACTTTC
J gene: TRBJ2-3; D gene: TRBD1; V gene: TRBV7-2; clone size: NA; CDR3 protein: CASSSTGVKQYF; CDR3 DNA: TGTGCCAGCAGCTCCACAGGGGTTAAGCAGTATTTT
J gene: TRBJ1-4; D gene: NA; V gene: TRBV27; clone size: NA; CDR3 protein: CASSRQSANEKLFF; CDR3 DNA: TGTGCCAGCAGCCGCCAATCCGCTAATGAAAAACTGTTTTTT
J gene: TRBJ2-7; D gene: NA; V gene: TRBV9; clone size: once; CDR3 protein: CASSGGPKVYEQYF; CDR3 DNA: TGTGCCAGCAGCGGCGGACCGAAAGTCTACGAGCAGTACTTC
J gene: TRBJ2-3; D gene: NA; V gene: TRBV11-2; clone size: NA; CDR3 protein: CASSTRDTRTDTQYF; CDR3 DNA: TGTGCCAGCAGCACTCGGGACACCCGCACAGATACGCAGTATTTT
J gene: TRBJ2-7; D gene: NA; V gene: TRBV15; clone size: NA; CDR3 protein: CATSRDYVTGVPSGYEQYF; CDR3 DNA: TGTGCCACCAGCAGAGATTACGTAACGGGAGTCCCGAGTGGATACGAGCAGTACTTC
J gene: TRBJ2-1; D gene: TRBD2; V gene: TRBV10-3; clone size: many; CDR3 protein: CAISRTSGRGDEQFF; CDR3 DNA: TGTGCCATCAGCCGGACTAGCGGGAGGGGGGATGAGCAGTTCTTC
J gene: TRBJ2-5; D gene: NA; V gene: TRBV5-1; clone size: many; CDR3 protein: CASTDHQETQYF; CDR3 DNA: TGCGCCAGCACGGACCATCAAGAGACCCAGTACTTC
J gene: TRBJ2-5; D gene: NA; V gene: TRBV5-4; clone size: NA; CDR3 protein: CASSLRASAKQETQYF; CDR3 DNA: TGTGCCAGCAGCTTGAGGGCTAGCGCAAAACAAGAGACCCAGTACTTC
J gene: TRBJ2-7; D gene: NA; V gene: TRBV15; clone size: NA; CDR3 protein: CATSRGTTGIYEQYF; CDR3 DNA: TGTGCCACCAGCAGAGGGACTACTGGAATCTACGAGCAGTACTTC
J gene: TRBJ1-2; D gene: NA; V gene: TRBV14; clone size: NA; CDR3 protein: CASSPAMAYGYTF; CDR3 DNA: TGTGCCAGCAGCCCAGCAATGGCCTATGGCTACACCTTC
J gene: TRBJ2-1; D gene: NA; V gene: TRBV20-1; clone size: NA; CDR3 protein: CSARDVRGLFF; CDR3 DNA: TGCAGTGCTAGAGATGTACGGGGGCTGTTCTTC